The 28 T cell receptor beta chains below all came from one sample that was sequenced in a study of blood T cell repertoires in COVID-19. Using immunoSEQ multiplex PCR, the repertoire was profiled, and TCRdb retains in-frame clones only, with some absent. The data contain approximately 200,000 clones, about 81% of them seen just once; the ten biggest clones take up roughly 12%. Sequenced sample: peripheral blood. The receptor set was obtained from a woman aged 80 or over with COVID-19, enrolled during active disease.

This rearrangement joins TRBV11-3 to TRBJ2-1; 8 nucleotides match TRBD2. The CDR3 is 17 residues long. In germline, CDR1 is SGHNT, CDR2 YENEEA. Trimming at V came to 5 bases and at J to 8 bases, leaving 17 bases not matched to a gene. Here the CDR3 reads CASSPGASGSVRDEQFF. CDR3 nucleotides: TGTGCCAGCAGCCCCGGCGCCAGCGGGAGTGTACGCGATGAGCAGTTCTTC.

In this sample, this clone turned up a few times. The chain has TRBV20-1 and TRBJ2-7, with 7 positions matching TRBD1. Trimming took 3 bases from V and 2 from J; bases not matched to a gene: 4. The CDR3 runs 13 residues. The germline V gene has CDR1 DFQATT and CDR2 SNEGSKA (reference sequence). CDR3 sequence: CSASRTGPYEQYF. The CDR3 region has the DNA TGCAGTGCTAGTCGGACAGGCCCCTACGAGCAGTACTTC.

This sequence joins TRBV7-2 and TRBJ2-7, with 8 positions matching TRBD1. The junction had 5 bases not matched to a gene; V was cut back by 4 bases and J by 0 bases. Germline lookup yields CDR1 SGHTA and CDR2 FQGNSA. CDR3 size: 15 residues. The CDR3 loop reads CASSSGQDLSYEQYF. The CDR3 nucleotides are TGTGCCAGCAGCTCGGGACAGGACCTCTCCTACGAGCAGTACTTC.

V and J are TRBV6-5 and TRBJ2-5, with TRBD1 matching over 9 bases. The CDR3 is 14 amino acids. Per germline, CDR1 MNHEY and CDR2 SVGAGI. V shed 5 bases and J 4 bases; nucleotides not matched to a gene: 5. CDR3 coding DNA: TGTGCCAGCAGTCCCGAGACAGGGGGAGAGACCCAGTACTTC. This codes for CASSPETGGETQYF.

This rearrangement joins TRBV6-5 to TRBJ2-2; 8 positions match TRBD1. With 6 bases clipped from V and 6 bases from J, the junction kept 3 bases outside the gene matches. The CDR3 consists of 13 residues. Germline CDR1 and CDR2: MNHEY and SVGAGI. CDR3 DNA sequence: TGTGCCAGCAGGCGGACAGGGTCCGGGGAGCTGTTTTTT. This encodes CASRRTGSGELFF.

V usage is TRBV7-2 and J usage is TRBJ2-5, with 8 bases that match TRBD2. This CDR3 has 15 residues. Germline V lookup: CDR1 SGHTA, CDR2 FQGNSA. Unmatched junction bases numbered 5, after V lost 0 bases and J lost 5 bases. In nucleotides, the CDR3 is TGTGCCAGCAGCTTAGCCCCTAGCGGGTACGAGACCCAGTACTTC. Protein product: CASSLAPSGYETQYF.

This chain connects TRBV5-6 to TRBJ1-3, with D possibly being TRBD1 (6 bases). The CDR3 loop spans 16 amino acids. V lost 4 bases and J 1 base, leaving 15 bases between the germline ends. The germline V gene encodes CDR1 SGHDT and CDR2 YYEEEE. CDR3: CASSDTGSISGNTIYF. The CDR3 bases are TGTGCCAGCAGCGATACAGGGTCGATATCTGGAAACACCATATATTTT.

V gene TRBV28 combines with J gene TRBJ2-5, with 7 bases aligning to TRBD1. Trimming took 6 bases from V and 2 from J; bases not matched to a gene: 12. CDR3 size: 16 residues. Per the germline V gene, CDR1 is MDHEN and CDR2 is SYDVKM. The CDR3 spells CASRPSGQTTQETQYF. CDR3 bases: TGTGCCAGCAGGCCTTCGGGACAGACAACTCAAGAGACCCAGTACTTC.

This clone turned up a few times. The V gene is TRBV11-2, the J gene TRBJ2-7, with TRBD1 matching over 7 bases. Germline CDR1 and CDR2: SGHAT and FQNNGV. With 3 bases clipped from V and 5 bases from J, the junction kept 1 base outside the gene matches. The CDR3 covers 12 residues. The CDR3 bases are TGTGCCAGCAGCTTGACAGGGAACGAGCAGTACTTC. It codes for CASSLTGNEQYF.

For the CDR3, the DNA is TGTGCCAGCAGCTTAAACGGGAGGAATTCACCCCTCCACTTT. Its protein is CASSLNGRNSPLHF. The chain joins TRBV7-2 to TRBJ1-6; D is undetermined. Trimming removed 2 bases at V and 7 bases at J, with 9 bases between. Germline CDR1 SGHTA, CDR2 FQGNSA. This CDR3 contains 14 residues.

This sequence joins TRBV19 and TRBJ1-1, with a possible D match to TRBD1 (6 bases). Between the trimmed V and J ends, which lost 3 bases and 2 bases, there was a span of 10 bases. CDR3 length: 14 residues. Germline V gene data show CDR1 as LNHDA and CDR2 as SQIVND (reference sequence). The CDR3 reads CASSILQGNTEAFF. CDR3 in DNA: TGTGCCAGTAGTATTCTACAGGGTAACACTGAAGCTTTCTTT.

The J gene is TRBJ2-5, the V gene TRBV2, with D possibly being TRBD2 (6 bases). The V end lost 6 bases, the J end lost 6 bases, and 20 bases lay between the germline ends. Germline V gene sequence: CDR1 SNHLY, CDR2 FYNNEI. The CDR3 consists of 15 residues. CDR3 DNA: TGTGCCAGCAGGGTTAGCGGTGGCGGCCATAAGACCCAGTACTTC. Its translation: CASRVSGGGHKTQYF.

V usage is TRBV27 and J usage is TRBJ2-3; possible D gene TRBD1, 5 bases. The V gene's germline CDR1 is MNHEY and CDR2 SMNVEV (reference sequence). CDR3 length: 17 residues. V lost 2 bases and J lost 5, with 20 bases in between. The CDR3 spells CASSLRAGPFTGDTQYF. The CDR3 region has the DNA TGTGCCAGCAGTTTAAGGGCAGGGCCATTCACGGGAGATACGCAGTATTTT.

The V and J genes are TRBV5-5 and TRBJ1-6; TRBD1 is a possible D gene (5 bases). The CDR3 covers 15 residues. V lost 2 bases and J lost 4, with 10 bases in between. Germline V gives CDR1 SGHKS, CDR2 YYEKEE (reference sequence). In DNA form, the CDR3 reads TGTGCCAGCAGCTTTTACAGGAGTTATAATTCACCCCTCCACTTT. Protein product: CASSFYRSYNSPLHF.

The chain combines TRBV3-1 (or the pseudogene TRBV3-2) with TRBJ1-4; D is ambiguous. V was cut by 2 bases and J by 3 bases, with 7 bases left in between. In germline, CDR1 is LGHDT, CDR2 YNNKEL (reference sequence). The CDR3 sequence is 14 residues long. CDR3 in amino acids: CASSQQESNEKLFF. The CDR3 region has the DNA TGTGCCAGCAGCCAACAGGAATCTAATGAAAAACTGTTTTTT.

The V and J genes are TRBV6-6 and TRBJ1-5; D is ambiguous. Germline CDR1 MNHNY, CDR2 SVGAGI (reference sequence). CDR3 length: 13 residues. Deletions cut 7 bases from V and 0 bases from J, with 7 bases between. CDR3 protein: CASTLISNQPQHF. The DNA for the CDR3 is TGTGCCAGCACACTAATTAGCAATCAGCCCCAGCATTTT.

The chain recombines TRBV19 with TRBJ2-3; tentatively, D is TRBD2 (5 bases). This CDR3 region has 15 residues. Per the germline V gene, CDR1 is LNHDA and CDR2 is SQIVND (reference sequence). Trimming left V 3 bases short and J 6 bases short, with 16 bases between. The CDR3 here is CASSINGSPGDTQYF. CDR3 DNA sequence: TGTGCCAGTAGTATTAACGGTAGCCCGGGGGATACGCAGTATTTT.

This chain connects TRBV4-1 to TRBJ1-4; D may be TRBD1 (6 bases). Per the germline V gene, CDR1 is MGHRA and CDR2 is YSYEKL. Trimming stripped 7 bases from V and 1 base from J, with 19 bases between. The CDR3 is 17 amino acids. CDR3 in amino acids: CASTPGAGGGTNEKLFF. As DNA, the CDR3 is TGCGCCAGCACCCCTGGGGCGGGGGGCGGAACTAATGAAAAACTGTTTTTT.

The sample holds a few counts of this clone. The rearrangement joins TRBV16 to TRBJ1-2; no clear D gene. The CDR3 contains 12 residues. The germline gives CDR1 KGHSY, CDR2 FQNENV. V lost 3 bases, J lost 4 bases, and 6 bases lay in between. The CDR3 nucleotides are TGTGCCAGCAGCCACCCTTCCTATGGCTACACCTTC. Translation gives CASSHPSYGYTF.

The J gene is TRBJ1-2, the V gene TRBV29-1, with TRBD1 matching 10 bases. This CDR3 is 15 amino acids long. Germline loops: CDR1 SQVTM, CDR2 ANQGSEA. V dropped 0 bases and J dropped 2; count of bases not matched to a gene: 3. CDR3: CSVEDGTGANYGYTF. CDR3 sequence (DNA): TGCAGCGTTGAAGACGGGACAGGGGCGAACTATGGCTACACCTTC.

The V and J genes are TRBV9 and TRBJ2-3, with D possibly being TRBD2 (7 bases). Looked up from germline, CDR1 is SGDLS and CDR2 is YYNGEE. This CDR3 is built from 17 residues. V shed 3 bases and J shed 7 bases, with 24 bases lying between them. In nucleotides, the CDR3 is TGTGCCAGCAGCGCCCTCGTAGGGGGGGCCGGGATTAATACGCAGTATTTT. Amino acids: CASSALVGGAGINTQYF.

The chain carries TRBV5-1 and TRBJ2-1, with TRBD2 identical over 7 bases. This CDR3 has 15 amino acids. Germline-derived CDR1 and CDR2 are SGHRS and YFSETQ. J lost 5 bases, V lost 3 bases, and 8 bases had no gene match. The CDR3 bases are TGCGCCAGCAGCTCTCGGACTAGTGAGGACAATGAGCAGTTCTTC. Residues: CASSSRTSEDNEQFF.

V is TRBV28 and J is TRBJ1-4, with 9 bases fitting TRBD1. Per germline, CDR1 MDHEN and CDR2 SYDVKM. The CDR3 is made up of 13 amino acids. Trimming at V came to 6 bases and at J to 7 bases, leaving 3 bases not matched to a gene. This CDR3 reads CASRSDRGEKLFF. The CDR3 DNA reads TGTGCCAGCAGATCGGACAGGGGTGAAAAACTGTTTTTT.

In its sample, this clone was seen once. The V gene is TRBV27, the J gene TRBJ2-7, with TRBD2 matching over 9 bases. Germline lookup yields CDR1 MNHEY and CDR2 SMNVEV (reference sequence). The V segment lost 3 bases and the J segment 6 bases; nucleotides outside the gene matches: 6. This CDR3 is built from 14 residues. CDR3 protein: CASSFLAGGLEQYF. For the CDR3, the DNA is TGTGCCAGCAGTTTTCTGGCGGGAGGGCTCGAGCAGTACTTC.

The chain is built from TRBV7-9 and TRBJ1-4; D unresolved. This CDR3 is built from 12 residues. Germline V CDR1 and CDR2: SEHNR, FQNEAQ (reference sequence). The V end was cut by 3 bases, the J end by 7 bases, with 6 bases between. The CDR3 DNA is TGTGCCAGCAGCTTCGGGAGTGAAAAACTGTTTTTT. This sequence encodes CASSFGSEKLFF. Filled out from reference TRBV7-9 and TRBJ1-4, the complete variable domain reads DTGVSQNPRHKITKRGQNVTFRCDPISEHNRLYWYRQTLGQGPEFLTYFQNEAQLEKSRLLSDRFSAERPKGSFSTLEIQRTEQGDSAMYLCASSFGSEKLFFGSGTQLSVL.

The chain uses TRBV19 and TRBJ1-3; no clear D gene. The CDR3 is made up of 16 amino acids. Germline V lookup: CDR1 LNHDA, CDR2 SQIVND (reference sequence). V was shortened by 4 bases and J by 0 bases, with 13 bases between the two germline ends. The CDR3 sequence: CASSTDSRYSGNTIYF. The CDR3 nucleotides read TGTGCCAGTAGTACTGACTCCCGGTACTCTGGAAACACCATATATTTT.

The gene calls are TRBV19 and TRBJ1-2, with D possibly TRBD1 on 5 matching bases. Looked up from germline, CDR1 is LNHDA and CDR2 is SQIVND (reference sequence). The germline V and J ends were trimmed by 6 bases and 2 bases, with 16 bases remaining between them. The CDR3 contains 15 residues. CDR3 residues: CASRGTGWGNYGYTF. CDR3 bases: TGTGCCAGTAGGGGAACCGGTTGGGGCAACTATGGCTACACCTTC.

As DNA, the CDR3 is TGCAGTGCTAGTCCCCGACCAGGGATCGAGGCTTTCTTT. Translating it yields CSASPRPGIEAFF. The rearrangement uses TRBV20-1 and TRBJ1-1, with D tentatively TRBD1 (5 bases). CDR3 length equals 13 residues. Germline assignment: CDR1 DFQATT and CDR2 SNEGSKA (reference sequence). V lost 3 bases to trimming and J lost 11 bases, with 19 bases between them.